A single sample is the source of the 21 T cell receptor beta chains below, sequenced in a study of Ad26.COV2.S vaccination and SARS-CoV-2 variants. Libraries were prepared by immunoSEQ multiplex PCR; TCRdb keeps only in-frame clonotypes and omits some of them. This sample carries approximately 340,000 clones, about 90% of them seen once, and the ten largest clones take 3.9%. The sample in question was peripheral blood, obtained after recovery from COVID-19. The receptor set was obtained from a human donor who had recovered from COVID-19.

The V call is TRBV2, the J call TRBJ2-3; D possibly corresponds to TRBD1 (5 bases). V was pared by 5 bases and J by 0 bases, with 9 bases between. Germline CDR1 SNHLY, CDR2 FYNNEI. The CDR3 length is 14 residues. The CDR3 spells CASSRTPSTDTQYF. For the CDR3, the DNA is TGTGCCAGCAGTAGGACACCTAGCACAGATACGCAGTATTTT.

The rearrangement joins TRBV6-1 to TRBJ1-3; 7 bases fit TRBD1. J gave up 2 bases and V 1 base, and 2 bases lay outside the gene matches. Germline-derived CDR1 and CDR2 are MNHNS and SASEGT. This CDR3 comprises 15 residues. The CDR3 DNA follows: TGTGCCAGCAGTGAAGGAGGGACAGCTGGAAACACCATATATTTT. Translating it yields CASSEGGTAGNTIYF.

The chain joins TRBV7-9 to TRBJ1-2, with 12 bases aligning to TRBD1. The CDR3 extends over 17 amino acids. The V gene end was trimmed by 5 bases and the J gene end by 6 bases; junction bases not matched to a gene: 13. The V gene's germline CDR1 is SEHNR and CDR2 FQNEAQ (reference sequence). Here the CDR3 reads CASSEPGQGASLDGYTF. The CDR3 DNA follows: TGTGCCAGCAGCGAACCGGGACAGGGGGCTTCTCTCGATGGCTACACCTTC.

This chain uses TRBV4-2 with TRBJ1-1; no firm D call. CDR1 and CDR2 (germline): LGHNA, YNFKEQ. V was clipped by 1 base and J by 1 base, with 10 bases between them. This CDR3 is 15 amino acids long. The CDR3 nucleotides are TGTGCCAGCAGCCAAGGACCCACAGCGAACACTGAAGCTTTCTTT. Protein sequence: CASSQGPTANTEAFF.

The rearrangement joins TRBV7-9 to TRBJ2-5, with D possibly matching TRBD1 (6 bases). The V and J ends lost 2 bases and 2 bases respectively, with 12 bases between them. Per the germline V gene, CDR1 is SEHNR and CDR2 is FQNEAQ (reference sequence). The CDR3 has 15 amino acids. CDR3 DNA sequence: TGTGCCAGCAGCTTACCCGTAAGGGGGCAAGAGACCCAGTACTTC. Protein sequence: CASSLPVRGQETQYF.

The V call is TRBV4-3, the J call TRBJ1-1; 7 nucleotides align to TRBD1. CDR3 length: 16 residues. Germline values: CDR1 LGHNA, CDR2 YSLEER. Germline trimming cut 1 base from V and 2 bases from J; bases unmatched to any gene: 7. The CDR3 coding sequence is TGCGCCAGCAGCCAAGGGGGACAGACATTAAACACTGAAGCTTTCTTT. The encoded protein is CASSQGGQTLNTEAFF.

The V gene is TRBV25-1, the J gene TRBJ1-4; 8 bases line up with TRBD1. The CDR3 runs 11 residues. Unmatched junction bases numbered 4, after V lost 8 bases and J lost 11 bases. Germline CDR1 and CDR2: MGHDK and SYGVNS. The CDR3: CASQDRAKLFF. In nucleotides, the CDR3 is TGTGCCAGCCAGGACAGGGCGAAACTGTTTTTT.

The genes are TRBV6-2 or TRBV6-3 and TRBJ1-1; D remains ambiguous. The germline V and J ends were trimmed by 5 bases and 11 bases, with 15 bases remaining between them. This CDR3 is 12 amino acids long. Germline V CDR1 and CDR2: MNHEY, SVGEGT. In nucleotides, the CDR3 is TGTGCCAGCAGTATTGGGAACCGGCAGGCTTTCTTT. Translating gives CASSIGNRQAFF.

This clone occurred a few times. V usage is TRBV7-9 and J usage is TRBJ1-1; TRBD1 agrees at 8 bases. Germline CDR1 and CDR2: SEHNR and FQNEAQ (reference sequence). V was pared by 4 bases and J by 0 bases, with 4 bases of the junction left unmatched. The CDR3 length is 15 residues. CDR3 region: CASSSDREMNTEAFF. CDR3 coding DNA: TGTGCCAGCAGCTCGGACAGGGAAATGAACACTGAAGCTTTCTTT.

This rearrangement joins TRBV4-1 to TRBJ1-3; D might be TRBD1 (6 bases). CDR1 and CDR2 from the germline V gene are MGHRA and YSYEKL. This CDR3 region has 15 residues. Trimming left V 3 bases short and J 1 base short, with 10 bases between. The CDR3 protein is CASSQLRGSGNTIYF. The CDR3 DNA follows: TGCGCCAGCAGCCAGCTGAGGGGGTCTGGAAACACCATATATTTT.

The chain has TRBV12-3 or TRBV12-4 and TRBJ1-3, with D tentatively TRBD1 (6 bases). This CDR3 has 13 amino acids. Trimming removed 5 bases from V and 6 bases from J, with 11 bases in between. In DNA form, the CDR3 reads TGTGCCAGCAGTACGGGACACACAAACACCATATATTTT. It is translated as CASSTGHTNTIYF.

The V call is TRBV2, the J call TRBJ1-2; D remains unclear. V lost 3 bases and J lost 2, with 7 bases in between. Germline CDR1 and CDR2: SNHLY and FYNNEI. This CDR3 is built from 13 residues. Here the CDR3 DNA reads TGTGCCAGCAGTGATTACAGCAACTATGGCTACACCTTC. Its translation is CASSDYSNYGYTF.

V is TRBV5-1 and J is TRBJ2-1; D possibly corresponds to TRBD2 (7 bases). Per germline, CDR1 SGHRS and CDR2 YFSETQ. Trimming stripped 0 bases from V and 1 base from J, with 20 bases between. This CDR3 has 19 amino acids. The CDR3 protein is CASSLGGHKRGESYNEQFF. The CDR3, as DNA: TGCGCCAGCAGCTTGGGGGGGCATAAGCGGGGTGAATCCTACAATGAGCAGTTCTTC.

Comments on this clone: This CDR3 is also generated by other DNA sequences in the sample. The genes are TRBV7-3 and TRBJ1-1, with D unresolved. The V end was cut by 1 base, the J end by 1 base, with 4 bases between. The CDR3 sequence is 13 residues long. Germline assignment: CDR1 SGHTA and CDR2 FQGTGA. DNA for the CDR3: TGTGCCAGCAGCTTAAGGTCGAACACTGAAGCTTTCTTT. Its protein is CASSLRSNTEAFF.

This sequence joins TRBV19 and TRBJ1-2; D possibly corresponds to TRBD1 (6 bases). Trimming shortened V by 2 bases and J by 8 bases, and 12 bases separated the two germline ends. Germline V gene sequence: CDR1 LNHDA, CDR2 SQIVND (reference sequence). This CDR3 is built from 13 residues. The CDR3 sequence is CASSILGQRGYTF. The CDR3 nucleotides are TGTGCCAGTAGTATATTGGGACAACGAGGCTACACCTTC.

Only one count was recorded for this clone. V is TRBV7-9 and J is TRBJ2-5; 8 bases fit TRBD1. The CDR3 runs to 15 residues. In germline, CDR1 is SEHNR, CDR2 FQNEAQ (reference sequence). The V gene end was trimmed by 5 bases and the J gene end by 3 bases; junction bases not matched to a gene: 8. CDR3 sequence (DNA): TGTGCCAGCAGCGAACAGACAGGGGTGGAAGAGACCCAGTACTTC. It specifies CASSEQTGVEETQYF.

The CDR3, as DNA: TGCGCCACCAATACGCCGGGACTAGATACCTACGAGCAGTACTTC. Amino acids: CATNTPGLDTYEQYF. The genes are TRBV10-2 and TRBJ2-5; TRBD2 matches at 8 bases. The J call may be incorrect, as the DNA end agrees better with TRBJ2-7. The CDR3 runs 15 residues. Germline CDR1 is WSHSY and CDR2 is SAAADI.

About this clone itself: This CDR3 is also generated by other DNA sequences in the sample. The chain combines TRBV6-1 with TRBJ2-2, with no clear D. The germline gives CDR1 MNHNS, CDR2 SASEGT. The CDR3 is 13 amino acids. The V and J ends lost 0 bases and 5 bases respectively, with 4 bases between them. DNA of the CDR3: TGTGCCAGCAGTGAAGCGCGGACCGGGGAGCTGTTTTTT. Its protein is CASSEARTGELFF.

This chain uses TRBV7-6 with TRBJ2-1; D might be TRBD1 (6 bases). Trimming shortened V by 6 bases and J by 4 bases, and 22 bases separated the two germline ends. Germline assignment: CDR1 SGHVS and CDR2 FNYEAQ. This CDR3 spans 17 amino acids. In nucleotides, the CDR3 is TGTGCCAGCAGTCAGTCGCGGCCGGGGACACAATACAATGAGCAGTTCTTC. Its translation is CASSQSRPGTQYNEQFF.

V is TRBV7-9 and J is TRBJ1-6, with 7 bases lining up with TRBD1. The CDR3 runs 17 residues. CDR1 and CDR2 (germline): SEHNR, FQNEAQ (reference sequence). V dropped 3 bases and J dropped 4; count of bases not matched to a gene: 9. CDR3 amino acids: CASSFRGQGGYNSPLHF. In DNA form, the CDR3 reads TGTGCCAGCAGCTTTAGGGGGCAGGGTGGATATAATTCACCCCTCCACTTT.

This chain uses TRBV4-1 with TRBJ1-2; D possibly corresponds to TRBD1 (5 bases). The CDR3 has 13 amino acids. Per germline, CDR1 MGHRA and CDR2 YSYEKL. Trimming left V 2 bases short and J 4 bases short, with 8 bases between. The CDR3 loop is CASSQQDSYGYTF. For the CDR3, the DNA is TGCGCCAGCAGCCAACAAGACAGCTATGGCTACACCTTC.